Included here is one TCR beta chain sequence, with context. This clone was counted between two and nine times. Its antigen target is currently unknown. The input lacks base qualities; no much larger clone sits a single base away. The sample is drawn from a study of T cell responses to AZD1222 COVID-19 vaccine (TCRdb year 2021). In terms of the full investigation: Because spike-specific TCR depth and breadth did not differ between the two schedules, AZD1222 recipients who got a second dose at roughly 4 weeks were pooled with those who got a second dose at roughly 12 weeks. TCR sequencing was performed for more than 230 trial participants, of whom 200 to 210 were given two doses of AZD1222 and some 26 were given two doses of MenACWY control vaccine. Trial participants were enrolled into age subgroups of 18-55, 56-69 and 70-plus years, which contained around 150, 29 and 61 TCR-sequenced participants, respectively. General study outcomes and caveats: Conclusions about previously exposed vaccinees were limited because only a handful of AZD1222 recipients were SARS-CoV-2 seropositive at baseline. In the small 56-69-year group, the increase in depth fell short of significance, most likely because of low power. CD4 TCRs associated with the vaccine covered the entire spike protein, and the dominant responses were in regions 160-218 and 743-854. After two AZD1222 doses, spike-specific TCR breadth and depth were significantly higher than at day 0 and than in MenACWY recipients. Nearly half of unique spike-specific TCRs reportedly recognized epitopes outside regions mutated in the B.1.351 and B.1.1.7 variants. Because no day 14 peak-response samples were available, the repertoires could be characterized only after the peak T cell response. Most participants were white British and females outnumbered males, and the authors suggested that clonal diversity may have been underestimated.

The label giving this sample's time point can be read as: baseline before first vaccination. Vaccinee samples came from UK trials COV001 and COV002, including a single-blind randomized controlled phase 2/3 trial of AZD1222 (ChAdOx1 nCoV-19) in healthy adults. For TCRbeta chain sequencing, PBMC samples from trial participants were taken at day 0 and at day 28 after the second dose. The CDR3 regions of human TCRbeta chains were analyzed by immunosequencing. Regarding the original processing steps: TCRs in the repertoires were matched against a reference library of SARS-CoV-2-specific TCRs that had been generated with the MIRA antigen-specificity platform. Breadth was defined as the fraction of unique TCRs that were SARS-CoV-2-associated. Depth was defined as the fraction of total T cells that were SARS-CoV-2-associated. Using the MIRA data, every spike-specific TCR was mapped to the spike region that the TCR reacted to and assigned to either a CD4 or a CD8 class. Log10-transformed breadth and depth values were compared by one-way ANOVA with Sidak's multiple comparisons tests. TCRdb limited this immuneACCESS table to in-frame rearrangements with V and J called. A share of clones is missing; checked studies link under half to unresolved V genes, and the rest is unexplained. V, J and clone size are taken as reported in that table, and D and trimming were inferred from the DNA itself. Present in this sample are tens of thousands of clones, 80% to 90% of which were seen just once. Of the sample, around 18% falls within the top ten clones.

In the germline V gene, CDR1 corresponds to LGHNT and CDR2 to FRNRAP. The CDR3 holds 17 amino acids from the cysteine to the phenylalanine. Just CDR3 DNA is preserved here, 51 bases in frame from base 1. Germline trimming amounts to 4 bases on V and 8 bases on J, with 10 as the count of junction bases outside the gene matches. The sequencing used peripheral blood, collected on day 0 of AZD1222 vaccination. This TCR was sampled from an adult in good health. This chain joins TRBV12-5 to TRBJ2-1; 14 central nucleotides agree with TRBD2. The nucleotides read TGTGCTAGTGGTTCAGACCCGGGACTAGCGGGAGTGGATGAGCAGTTCTTC. Its translation reads: CASGSDPGLAGVDEQFF. When the CDR3 is completed using the reference TRBV12-5 and TRBJ2-1 genes on either side, the full variable domain is DARVTQTPRHKVTEMGQEVTMRCQPILGHNTVFWYRQTMMQGLELLAYFRNRAPLDDSGMPKDRFSAEMPDATLATLKIQPSEPRDSAVYFCASGSDPGLAGVDEQFFGPGTRLTVL.